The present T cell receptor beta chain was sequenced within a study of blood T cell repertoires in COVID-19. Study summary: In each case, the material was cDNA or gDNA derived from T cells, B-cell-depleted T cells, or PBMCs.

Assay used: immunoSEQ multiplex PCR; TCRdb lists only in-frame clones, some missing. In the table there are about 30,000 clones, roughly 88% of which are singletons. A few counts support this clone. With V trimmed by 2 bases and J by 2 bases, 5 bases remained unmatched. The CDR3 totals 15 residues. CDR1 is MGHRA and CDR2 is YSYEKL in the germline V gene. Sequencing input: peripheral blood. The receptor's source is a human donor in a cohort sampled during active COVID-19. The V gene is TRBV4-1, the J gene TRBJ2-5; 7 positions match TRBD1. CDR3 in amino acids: CASSQSPGQQETQYF. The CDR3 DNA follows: TGCGCCAGCAGCCAATCACCGGGACAGCAAGAGACCCAGTACTTC.